These T cell receptor beta chains were read from a single sample in a study of blood T cells in healthy people across ages. TCRdb analysed the 5' RACE reads with MiXCR anew, one entry per CDR3 protein. The sample contains hundreds of thousands of distinct CDR3 sequences, roughly 50% of which appear only once. Sequencing was done on a sample of blood. All receptors come from a man aged 40-49 years in good health. CDR3s include the opening cysteine and the closing phenylalanine or tryptophan. Fields, in order: J gene, V gene, clone size, D gene, CDR3 length, CDR3 protein, CDR3 DNA. D genes are given only for firm matches. The listing skips clone size in some rows; elsewhere it reads once, few, many or a size class.

J: TRBJ2-1; V: TRBV5-1; size: .; D: .; length: 16; CDR3: CASSLGKSLSYNEQFF; DNA: TGCGCCAGCAGCTTGGGCAAGAGCCTCTCCTACAATGAGCAGTTCTTC
J: TRBJ2-1; V: TRBV6-1; size: many; D: TRBD1; length: 14; CDR3: CASSRQGVVNEQFF; DNA: TGTGCCAGCAGCCGACAGGGGGTTGTGAATGAGCAGTTCTTC
J: TRBJ1-3; V: TRBV10-3; size: .; D: TRBD1; length: 16; CDR3: CAIVGPRTGSGNTIYF; DNA: TGTGCCATCGTGGGCCCGAGGACAGGGTCTGGAAACACCATATATTTT
J: TRBJ2-3; V: TRBV5-5; size: .; D: .; length: 15; CDR3: CVSSIGSRVTDTQYF; DNA: TGTGTCAGCAGCATTGGCAGCAGGGTCACAGATACGCAGTATTTT
J: TRBJ2-3; V: TRBV7-2; size: .; D: TRBD2; length: 17; CDR3: CASSAVWAGGSTDTQYF; DNA: TGTGCCAGCAGCGCAGTATGGGCGGGGGGTAGCACAGATACGCAGTATTTT
J: TRBJ2-7; V: TRBV7-2; size: few; D: .; length: 13; CDR3: CASSSPPAYEQYF; DNA: TGTGCCAGCAGCTCACCCCCGGCCTACGAGCAGTACTTC
J: TRBJ1-2; V: TRBV3-1; size: few; D: .; length: 14; CDR3: CASSQGGSRYGYTF; DNA: TGTGCCAGCAGTCAGGGAGGGTCTCGCTATGGCTACACCTTC
J: TRBJ2-3; V: TRBV2; size: once; D: .; length: 14; CDR3: CASVVGWAVDTQYF; DNA: TGTGCCAGTGTTGTAGGTTGGGCCGTGGATACGCAGTATTTT
J: TRBJ1-2; V: TRBV4-2; size: .; D: .; length: 15; CDR3: CASSQDQVANYGYTF; DNA: TGTGCCAGCAGCCAAGATCAGGTTGCAAACTATGGCTACACCTTC
J: TRBJ2-1; V: TRBV5-1; size: few; D: .; length: 18; CDR3: CASSLAGDVHSSYNEQFF; DNA: TGCGCCAGCAGCTTGGCGGGGGACGTACACTCCTCCTACAATGAGCAGTTCTTC
J: TRBJ2-7; V: TRBV12-3/TRBV12-4; size: few; D: TRBD2; length: 15; CDR3: CASSLSSGNSYEQYF; DNA: TGTGCCAGCAGTTTGTCTAGCGGGAACTCCTACGAGCAGTACTTC
J: TRBJ2-1; V: TRBV6-2/TRBV6-3; size: many; D: .; length: 19; CDR3: CASSYSRWLADYSYNEQFF; DNA: TGTGCCAGCAGTTACTCGAGGTGGTTAGCGGACTACTCCTACAATGAGCAGTTCTTC
J: TRBJ2-3; V: TRBV7-2; size: .; D: .; length: 15; CDR3: CASSLAAASGDTQYF; DNA: TGTGCCAGCAGCTTAGCCGCCGCGTCAGGGGATACGCAGTATTTT
J: TRBJ2-5; V: TRBV29-1; size: .; D: TRBD2; length: 13; CDR3: CSVQITGRETQYF; DNA: TGCAGCGTCCAGATTACCGGGAGGGAGACCCAGTACTTC
J: TRBJ2-5; V: TRBV5-1; size: .; D: .; length: 18; CDR3: CASRPTATNREIQETQYF; DNA: TGCGCCAGCAGGCCGACCGCAACCAACAGGGAAATCCAAGAGACCCAGTACTTC
J: TRBJ2-3; V: TRBV28; size: few; D: TRBD1; length: 14; CDR3: CASSLVTGTGKQYF; DNA: TGTGCCAGCAGTTTAGTGACCGGGACAGGAAAGCAGTATTTT
J: TRBJ2-7; V: TRBV10-3; size: .; D: TRBD2; length: 15; CDR3: CAINGERGGSYEQYF; DNA: TGTGCCATCAATGGGGAGCGGGGGGGTTCCTACGAGCAGTACTTC
J: TRBJ2-5; V: TRBV12-3/TRBV12-4; size: .; D: .; length: 14; CDR3: CASSPVTGPETQYF; DNA: TGTGCCAGCAGTCCAGTGACGGGTCCCGAGACCCAGTACTTC
J: TRBJ2-3; V: TRBV7-8; size: few; D: .; length: 16; CDR3: CASSFRNRVEADTQYF; DNA: TGTGCCAGCAGCTTTCGAAACAGGGTCGAAGCAGATACGCAGTATTTT
J: TRBJ2-1; V: TRBV5-1; size: few; D: TRBD1; length: 15; CDR3: CASSLLGQGTHEQFF; DNA: TGCGCCAGCAGCTTGCTAGGACAGGGGACACATGAGCAGTTCTTC
J: TRBJ1-5; V: TRBV5-1; size: .; D: .; length: 14; CDR3: CASRPDRSNQPQHF; DNA: TGCGCCAGCAGACCCGACAGGTCTAATCAGCCCCAGCATTTT
J: TRBJ1-2; V: TRBV29-1; size: .; D: .; length: 11; CDR3: CSVSRGGGYTF; DNA: TGCAGCGTGAGTCGGGGCGGAGGCTACACCTTC
J: TRBJ2-7; V: TRBV12-3/TRBV12-4; size: .; D: .; length: 16; CDR3: CASSLILGGSNYEQYF; DNA: TGTGCCAGCAGTTTAATCCTTGGGGGCTCAAACTACGAGCAGTACTTC
J: TRBJ2-1; V: TRBV7-8; size: .; D: .; length: 17; CDR3: CASSSPITGVSYNEQFF; DNA: TGTGCCAGCAGCTCCCCTATAACGGGGGTGTCCTACAATGAGCAGTTCTTC
J: TRBJ1-5; V: TRBV7-9; size: .; D: TRBD1; length: 15; CDR3: CASSQQGARNQPQHF; DNA: TGTGCCAGCAGCCAACAGGGGGCTAGGAATCAGCCCCAGCATTTT
J: TRBJ1-6; V: TRBV6-1; size: .; D: TRBD1; length: 20; CDR3: CASSPKFAVGTGGNNSPLHF; DNA: TGTGCCAGCAGTCCGAAATTTGCAGTCGGGACAGGGGGGAATAATTCACCCCTCCACTTT
J: TRBJ2-7; V: TRBV28; size: .; D: .; length: 15; CDR3: CASSSPPGLSYEQYF; DNA: TGTGCCAGCAGTTCACCTCCGGGCCTCTCCTACGAGCAGTACTTC
J: TRBJ2-1; V: TRBV12-3/TRBV12-4; size: .; D: .; length: 13; CDR3: CASTQFSYNVQFF; DNA: TGTGCCAGCACCCAATTCTCCTACAATGTGCAGTTCTTC
J: TRBJ2-6; V: TRBV11-3; size: .; D: .; length: 16; CDR3: CASSLARLSGANVLTF; DNA: TGTGCCAGCAGCTTAGCACGACTGTCTGGGGCCAACGTCCTGACTTTC
J: TRBJ2-7; V: TRBV6-5; size: few; D: .; length: 13; CDR3: CASSPIGSYEQYF; DNA: TGTGCCAGCAGCCCTATCGGCTCCTACGAGCAGTACTTC
J: TRBJ2-7; V: TRBV5-1; size: .; D: .; length: 14; CDR3: CASSRGGQGYEQYF; DNA: TGCGCCAGCAGCCGGGGGGGACAGGGTTACGAGCAGTACTTC
J: TRBJ2-3; V: TRBV6-2/TRBV6-3; size: .; D: .; length: 15; CDR3: CASQGGRANTDTQYF; DNA: TGTGCCAGCCAAGGGGGGCGAGCCAACACAGATACGCAGTATTTT
J: TRBJ2-7; V: TRBV28; size: .; D: .; length: 10; CDR3: CASSKYEQYF; DNA: TGTGCCAGCAGTAAATACGAGCAGTACTTC
J: TRBJ2-5; V: TRBV7-9; size: .; D: .; length: 15; CDR3: CASSPPLASQETQYF; DNA: TGTGCCAGCAGCCCCCCTCTCGCGAGCCAAGAGACCCAGTACTTC
J: TRBJ2-1; V: TRBV6-5; size: .; D: .; length: 12; CDR3: CACRSGYNEQFF; DNA: TGTGCCTGCAGATCAGGTTACAATGAGCAGTTCTTC
J: TRBJ1-2; V: TRBV28; size: .; D: .; length: 12; CDR3: CASRFSGYGYTF; DNA: TGTGCCAGCAGGTTCTCTGGGTATGGCTACACCTTC
J: TRBJ1-2; V: TRBV7-9; size: .; D: TRBD1; length: 18; CDR3: CASSLAEGTGGAGYGYTF; DNA: TGTGCCAGCAGCTTAGCGGAAGGGACAGGGGGCGCCGGCTATGGCTACACCTTC
J: TRBJ2-7; V: TRBV20-1; size: .; D: TRBD1; length: 17; CDR3: CSARASSDRDRAYEQYF; DNA: TGCAGTGCTAGAGCGAGTTCCGACCGGGACAGGGCCTACGAGCAGTACTTC
J: TRBJ1-2; V: TRBV28; size: .; D: .; length: 16; CDR3: CASSSVLEEKRYGYTF; DNA: TGTGCCAGCAGTTCAGTATTGGAGGAGAAACGCTATGGCTACACCTTC
J: TRBJ1-5; V: TRBV12-3/TRBV12-4; size: many; D: .; length: 15; CDR3: CASSLVMAGSQPQHF; DNA: TGTGCCAGCAGTTTAGTAATGGCAGGGAGTCAGCCCCAGCATTTT